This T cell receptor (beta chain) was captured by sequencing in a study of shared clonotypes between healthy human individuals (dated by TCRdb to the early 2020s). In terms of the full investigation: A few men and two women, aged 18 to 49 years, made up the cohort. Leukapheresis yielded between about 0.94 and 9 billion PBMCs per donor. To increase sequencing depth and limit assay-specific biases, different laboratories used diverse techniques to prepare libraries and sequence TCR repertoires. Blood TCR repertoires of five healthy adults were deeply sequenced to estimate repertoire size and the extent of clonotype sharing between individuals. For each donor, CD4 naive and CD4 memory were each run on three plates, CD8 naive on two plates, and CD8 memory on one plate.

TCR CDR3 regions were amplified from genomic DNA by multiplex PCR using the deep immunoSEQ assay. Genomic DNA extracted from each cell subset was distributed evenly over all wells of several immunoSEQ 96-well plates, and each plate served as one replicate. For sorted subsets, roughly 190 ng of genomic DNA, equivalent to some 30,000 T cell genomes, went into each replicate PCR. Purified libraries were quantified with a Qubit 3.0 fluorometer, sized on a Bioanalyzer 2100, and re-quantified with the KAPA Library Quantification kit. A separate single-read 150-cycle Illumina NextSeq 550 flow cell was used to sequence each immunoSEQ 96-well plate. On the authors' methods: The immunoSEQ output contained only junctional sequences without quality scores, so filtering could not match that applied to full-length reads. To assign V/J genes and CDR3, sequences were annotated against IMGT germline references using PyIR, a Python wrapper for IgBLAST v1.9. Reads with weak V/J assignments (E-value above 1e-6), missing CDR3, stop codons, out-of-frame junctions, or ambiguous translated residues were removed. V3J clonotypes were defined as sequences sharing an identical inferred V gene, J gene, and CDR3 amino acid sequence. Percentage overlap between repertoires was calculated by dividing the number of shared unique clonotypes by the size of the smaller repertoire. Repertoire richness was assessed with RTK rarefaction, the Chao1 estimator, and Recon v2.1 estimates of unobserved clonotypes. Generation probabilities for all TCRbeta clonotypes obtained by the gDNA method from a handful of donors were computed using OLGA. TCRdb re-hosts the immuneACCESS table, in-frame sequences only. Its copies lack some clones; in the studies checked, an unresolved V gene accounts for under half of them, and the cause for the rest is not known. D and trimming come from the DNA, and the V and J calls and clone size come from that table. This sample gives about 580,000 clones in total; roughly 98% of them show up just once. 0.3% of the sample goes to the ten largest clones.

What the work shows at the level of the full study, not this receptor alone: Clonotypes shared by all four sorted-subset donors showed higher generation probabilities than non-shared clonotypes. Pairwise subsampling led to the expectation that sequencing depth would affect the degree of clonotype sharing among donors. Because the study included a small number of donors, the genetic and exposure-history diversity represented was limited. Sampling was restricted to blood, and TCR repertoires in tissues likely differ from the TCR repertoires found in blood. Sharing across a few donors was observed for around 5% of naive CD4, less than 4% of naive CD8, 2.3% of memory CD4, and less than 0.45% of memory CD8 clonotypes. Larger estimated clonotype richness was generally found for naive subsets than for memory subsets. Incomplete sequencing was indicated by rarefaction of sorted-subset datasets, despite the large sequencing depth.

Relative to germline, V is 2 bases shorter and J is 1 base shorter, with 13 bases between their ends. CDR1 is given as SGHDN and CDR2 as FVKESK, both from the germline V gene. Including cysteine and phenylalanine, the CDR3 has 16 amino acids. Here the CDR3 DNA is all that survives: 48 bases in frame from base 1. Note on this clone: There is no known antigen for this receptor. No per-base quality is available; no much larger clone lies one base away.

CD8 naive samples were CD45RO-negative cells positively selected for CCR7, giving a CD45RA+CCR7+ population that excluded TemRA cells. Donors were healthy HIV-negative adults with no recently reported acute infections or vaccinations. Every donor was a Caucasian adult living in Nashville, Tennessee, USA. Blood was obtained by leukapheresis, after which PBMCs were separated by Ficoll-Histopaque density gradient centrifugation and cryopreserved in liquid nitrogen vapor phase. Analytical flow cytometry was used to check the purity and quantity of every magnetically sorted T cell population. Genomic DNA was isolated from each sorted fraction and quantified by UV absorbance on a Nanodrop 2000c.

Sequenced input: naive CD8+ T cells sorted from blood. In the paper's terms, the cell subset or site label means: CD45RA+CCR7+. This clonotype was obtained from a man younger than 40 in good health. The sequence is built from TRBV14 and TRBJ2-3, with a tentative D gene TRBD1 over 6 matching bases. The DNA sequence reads TGTGCCAGCAGCCAATATACAGGGACCGGCACAGATACGCAGTATTTT. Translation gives CASSQYTGTGTDTQYF.